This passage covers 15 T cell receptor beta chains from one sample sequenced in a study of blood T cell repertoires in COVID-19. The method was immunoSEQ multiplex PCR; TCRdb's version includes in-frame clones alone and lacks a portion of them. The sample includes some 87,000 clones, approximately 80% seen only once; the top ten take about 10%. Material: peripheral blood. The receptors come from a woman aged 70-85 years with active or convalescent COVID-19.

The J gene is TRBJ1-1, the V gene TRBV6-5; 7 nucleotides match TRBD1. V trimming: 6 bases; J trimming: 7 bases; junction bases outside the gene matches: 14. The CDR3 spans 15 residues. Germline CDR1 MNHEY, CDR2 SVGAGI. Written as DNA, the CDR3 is TGTGCCAGCAGCTCCTTAACCACAGGGGCCAGTGAAGCTTTCTTT. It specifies CASSSLTTGASEAFF.

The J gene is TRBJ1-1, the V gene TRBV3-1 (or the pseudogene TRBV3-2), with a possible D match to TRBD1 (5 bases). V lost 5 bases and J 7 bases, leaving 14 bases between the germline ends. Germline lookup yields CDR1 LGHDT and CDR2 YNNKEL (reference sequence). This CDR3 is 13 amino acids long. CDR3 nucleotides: TGTGCCAGCAGCATACGGGGGAATTATGAAGCTTTCTTT. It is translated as CASSIRGNYEAFF.

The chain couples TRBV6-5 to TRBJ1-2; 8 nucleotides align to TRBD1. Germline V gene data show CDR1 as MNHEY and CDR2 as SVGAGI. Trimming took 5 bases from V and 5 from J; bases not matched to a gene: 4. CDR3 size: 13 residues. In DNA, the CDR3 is TGTGCCAGCAGTAATGGACAGGGTTATGGCTACACCTTC. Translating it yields CASSNGQGYGYTF.

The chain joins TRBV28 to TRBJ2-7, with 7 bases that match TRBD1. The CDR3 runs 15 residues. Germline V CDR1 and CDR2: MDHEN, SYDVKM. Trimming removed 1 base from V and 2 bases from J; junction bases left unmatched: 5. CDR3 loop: CASSLLGTATYEQYF. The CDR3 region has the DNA TGTGCCAGCAGTTTATTAGGGACAGCTACCTACGAGCAGTACTTC.

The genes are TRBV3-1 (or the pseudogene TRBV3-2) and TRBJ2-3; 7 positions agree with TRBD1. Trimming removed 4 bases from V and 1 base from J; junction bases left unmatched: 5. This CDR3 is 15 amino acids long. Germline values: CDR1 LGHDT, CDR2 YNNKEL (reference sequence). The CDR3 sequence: CASSPRDSRTDTQYF. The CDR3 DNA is TGTGCCAGCAGCCCCCGGGACAGCCGCACAGATACGCAGTATTTT.

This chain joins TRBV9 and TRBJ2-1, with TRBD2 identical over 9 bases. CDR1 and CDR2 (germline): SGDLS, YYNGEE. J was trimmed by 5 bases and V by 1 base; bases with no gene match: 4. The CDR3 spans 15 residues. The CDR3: CASSVRGGANNEQFF. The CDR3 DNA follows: TGTGCCAGCAGCGTACGCGGGGGGGCCAACAATGAGCAGTTCTTC.

The CDR3 nucleotides are TGCAGCGTTCGCCGACAGGGGGTACACAATGAGCAGTTCTTC. Translated: CSVRRQGVHNEQFF. This chain connects TRBV29-1 to TRBJ2-1; 9 nucleotides match TRBD1. The V segment lost 5 bases and the J segment 5 bases; nucleotides outside the gene matches: 7. Germline-derived CDR1 and CDR2 are SQVTM and ANQGSEA. The CDR3 has 14 amino acids.

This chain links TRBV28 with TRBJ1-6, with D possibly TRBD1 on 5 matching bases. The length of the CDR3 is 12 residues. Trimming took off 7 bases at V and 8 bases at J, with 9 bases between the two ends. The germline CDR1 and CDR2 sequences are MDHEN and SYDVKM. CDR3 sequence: CASKAGDSPLHF. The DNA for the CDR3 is TGTGCCAGCAAGGCGGGGGATTCACCCCTCCACTTT.

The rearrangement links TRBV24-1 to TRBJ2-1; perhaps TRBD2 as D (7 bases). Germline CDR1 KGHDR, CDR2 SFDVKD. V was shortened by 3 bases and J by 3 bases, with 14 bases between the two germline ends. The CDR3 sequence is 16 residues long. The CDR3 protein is CATSDPRGGGYNEQFF. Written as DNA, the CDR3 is TGTGCCACCAGTGATCCCCGGGGAGGGGGCTACAATGAGCAGTTCTTC.

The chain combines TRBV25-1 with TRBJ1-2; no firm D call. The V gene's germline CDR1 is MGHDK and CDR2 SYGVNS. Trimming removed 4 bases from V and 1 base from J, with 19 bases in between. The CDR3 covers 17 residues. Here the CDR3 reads CASSAPSAAVNNYGYTF. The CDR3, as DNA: TGTGCCAGCAGTGCCCCATCCGCGGCAGTAAATAACTATGGCTACACCTTC.

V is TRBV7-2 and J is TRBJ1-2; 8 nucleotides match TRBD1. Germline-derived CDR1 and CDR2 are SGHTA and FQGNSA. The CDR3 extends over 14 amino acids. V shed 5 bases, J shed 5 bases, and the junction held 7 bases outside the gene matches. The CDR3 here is CASSPAGGLYGYTF. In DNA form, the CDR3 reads TGTGCCAGCAGCCCGGCAGGGGGCCTGTATGGCTACACCTTC.

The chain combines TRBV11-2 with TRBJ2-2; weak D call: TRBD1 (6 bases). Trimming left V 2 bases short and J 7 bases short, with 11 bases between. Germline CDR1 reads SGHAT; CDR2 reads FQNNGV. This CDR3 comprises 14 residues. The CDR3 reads CASSLTGSDGELFF. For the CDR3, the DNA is TGTGCCAGCAGCTTAACAGGGAGTGACGGGGAGCTGTTTTTT.

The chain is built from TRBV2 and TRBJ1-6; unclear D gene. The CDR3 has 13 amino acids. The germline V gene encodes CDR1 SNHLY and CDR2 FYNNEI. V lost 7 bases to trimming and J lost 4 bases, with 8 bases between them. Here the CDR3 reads CASKADYNSPLHF. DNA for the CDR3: TGTGCCAGCAAAGCTGATTATAATTCACCCCTCCACTTT.

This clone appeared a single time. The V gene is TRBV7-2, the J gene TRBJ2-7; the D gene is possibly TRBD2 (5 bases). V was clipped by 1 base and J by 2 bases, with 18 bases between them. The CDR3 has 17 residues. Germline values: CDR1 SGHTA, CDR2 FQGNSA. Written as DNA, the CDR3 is TGTGCCAGCAGCTTAGTAGGTAGCCCCGGGGTTCCCTACGAGCAGTACTTC. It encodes CASSLVGSPGVPYEQYF. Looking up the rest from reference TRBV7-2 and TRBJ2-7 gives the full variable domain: GAGVSQSPSNKVTEKGKDVELRCDPISGHTALYWYRQSLGQGLEFLIYFQGNSAPDKSGLPSDRFSAERTGGSVSTLTIQRTQQEDSAVYLCASSLVGSPGVPYEQYFGPGTRLTVT.

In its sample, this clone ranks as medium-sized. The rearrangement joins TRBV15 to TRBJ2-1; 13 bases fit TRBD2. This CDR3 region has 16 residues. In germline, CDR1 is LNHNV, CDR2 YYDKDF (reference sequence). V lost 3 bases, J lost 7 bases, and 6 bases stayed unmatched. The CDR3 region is CATSSPGLAGVNEQFF. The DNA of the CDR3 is TGTGCCACCAGCAGTCCCGGACTAGCGGGGGTTAATGAGCAGTTCTTC.